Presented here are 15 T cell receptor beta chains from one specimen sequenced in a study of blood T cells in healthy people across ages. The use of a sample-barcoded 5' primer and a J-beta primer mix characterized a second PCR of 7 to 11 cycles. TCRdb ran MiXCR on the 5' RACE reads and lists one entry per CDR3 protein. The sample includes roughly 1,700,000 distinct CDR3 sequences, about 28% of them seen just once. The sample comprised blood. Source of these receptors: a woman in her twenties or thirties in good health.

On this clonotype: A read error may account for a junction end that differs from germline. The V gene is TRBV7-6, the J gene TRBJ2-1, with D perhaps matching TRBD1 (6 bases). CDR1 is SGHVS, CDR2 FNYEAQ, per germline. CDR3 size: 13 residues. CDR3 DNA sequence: TGTGCCAGCAGCTCGCATCGGGACAATGGGCAGTTCTTC. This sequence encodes CASSSHRDNGQFF.

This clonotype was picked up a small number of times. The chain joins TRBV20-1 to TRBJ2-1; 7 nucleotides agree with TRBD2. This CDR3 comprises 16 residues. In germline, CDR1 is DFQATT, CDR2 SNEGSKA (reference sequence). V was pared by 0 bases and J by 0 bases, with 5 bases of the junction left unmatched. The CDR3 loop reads CSARDPSGYSYNEQFF. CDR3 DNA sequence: TGCAGTGCTAGAGATCCTAGCGGATACTCCTACAATGAGCAGTTCTTC.

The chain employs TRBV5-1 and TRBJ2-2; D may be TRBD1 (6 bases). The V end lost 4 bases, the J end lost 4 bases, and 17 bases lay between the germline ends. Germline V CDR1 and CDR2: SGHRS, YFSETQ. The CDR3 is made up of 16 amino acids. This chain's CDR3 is CASSTMMTGSTGELFF. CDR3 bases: TGCGCCAGCAGCACGATGATGACAGGATCCACCGGGGAGCTGTTTTTT.

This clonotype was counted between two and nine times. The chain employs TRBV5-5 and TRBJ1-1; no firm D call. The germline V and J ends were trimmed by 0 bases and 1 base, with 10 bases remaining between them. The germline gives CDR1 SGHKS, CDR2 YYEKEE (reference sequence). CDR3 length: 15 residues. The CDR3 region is CASSLVWSKNTEAFF. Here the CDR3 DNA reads TGTGCCAGCAGCTTGGTTTGGTCGAAGAACACTGAAGCTTTCTTT.

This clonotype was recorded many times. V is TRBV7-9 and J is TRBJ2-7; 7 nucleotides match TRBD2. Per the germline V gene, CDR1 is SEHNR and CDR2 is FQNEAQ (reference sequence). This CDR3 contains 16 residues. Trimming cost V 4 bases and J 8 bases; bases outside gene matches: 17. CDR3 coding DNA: TGTGCCAGCAGCTCGCACGGGGGAGGGGCGAATCGGCAGCAGTACTTC. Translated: CASSSHGGGANRQQYF.

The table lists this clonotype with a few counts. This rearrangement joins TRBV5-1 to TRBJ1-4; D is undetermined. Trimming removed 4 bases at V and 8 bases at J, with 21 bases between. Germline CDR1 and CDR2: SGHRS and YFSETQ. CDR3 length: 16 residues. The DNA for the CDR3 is TGCGCCAGCAGCCCTTCCCCCGACACGATCGCGGAAAAACTGTTTTTT. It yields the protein CASSPSPDTIAEKLFF.

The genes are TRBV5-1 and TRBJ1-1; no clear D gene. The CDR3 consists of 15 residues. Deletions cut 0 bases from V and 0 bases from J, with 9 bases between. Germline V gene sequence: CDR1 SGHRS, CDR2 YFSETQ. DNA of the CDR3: TGCGCCAGCAGCTTGGACAGTCCCTTGAACACTGAAGCTTTCTTT. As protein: CASSLDSPLNTEAFF.

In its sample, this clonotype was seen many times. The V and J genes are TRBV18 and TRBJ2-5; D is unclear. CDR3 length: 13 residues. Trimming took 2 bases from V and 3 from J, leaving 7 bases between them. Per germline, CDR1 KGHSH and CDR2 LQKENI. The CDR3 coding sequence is TGTGCCAGCTCACCAGGTCCGGAAGAGACCCAGTACTTC. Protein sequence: CASSPGPEETQYF. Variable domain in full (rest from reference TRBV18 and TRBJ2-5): NAGVMQNPRHLVRRRGQEARLRCSPMKGHSHVYWYRQLPEEGLKFMVYLQKENIIDESGMPKERFSAEFPKEGPSILRIQQVVRGDSAAYFCASSPGPEETQYFGPGTRLLVL.

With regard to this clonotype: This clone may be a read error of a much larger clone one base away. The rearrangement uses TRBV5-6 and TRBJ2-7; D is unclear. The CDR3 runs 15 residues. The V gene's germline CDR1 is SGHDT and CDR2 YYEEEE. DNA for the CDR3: TGTGCCGGCAGCTCTTATTCAGAGATCAACTACGAGCAGTACTTC. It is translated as CAGSSYSEINYEQYF.

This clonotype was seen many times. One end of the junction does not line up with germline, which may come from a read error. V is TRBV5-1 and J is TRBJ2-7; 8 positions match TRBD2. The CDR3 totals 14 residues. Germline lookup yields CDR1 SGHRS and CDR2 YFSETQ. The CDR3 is CASSLVTSGYEQYF. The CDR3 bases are TGTGCCAGCAGCTTGGTAACTAGCGGCTACGAGCAGTACTTC.

In DNA form, the CDR3 reads TGTGCCAGCAGTTCTTCAGGGTGCTACGAGCAGTACTTC. It codes for CASSSSGCYEQYF. The rearrangement uses TRBV6-5 and TRBJ2-7, with TRBD1 as a possible D gene (5 bases). This CDR3 is built from 13 residues. The germline CDR1 and CDR2 sequences are MNHEY and SVGAGI. The ends were cut back, 4 bases at V and 3 bases at J, with 10 bases in the middle.

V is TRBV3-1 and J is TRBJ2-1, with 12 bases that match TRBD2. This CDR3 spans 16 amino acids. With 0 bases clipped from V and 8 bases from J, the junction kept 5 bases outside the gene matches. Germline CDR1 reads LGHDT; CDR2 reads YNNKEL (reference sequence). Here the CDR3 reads CASSQDSSGGGDEQFF. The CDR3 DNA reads TGTGCCAGCAGCCAAGACTCTAGCGGGGGGGGCGATGAGCAGTTCTTC.

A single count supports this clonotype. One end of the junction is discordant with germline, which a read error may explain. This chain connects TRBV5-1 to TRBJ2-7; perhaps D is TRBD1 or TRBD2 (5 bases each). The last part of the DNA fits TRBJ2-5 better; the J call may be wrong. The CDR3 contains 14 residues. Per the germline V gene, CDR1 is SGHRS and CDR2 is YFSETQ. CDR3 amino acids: CAGSWGPGRETQYF. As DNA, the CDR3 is TGCGCCGGCAGCTGGGGACCGGGTAGAGAGACCCAGTACTTC.

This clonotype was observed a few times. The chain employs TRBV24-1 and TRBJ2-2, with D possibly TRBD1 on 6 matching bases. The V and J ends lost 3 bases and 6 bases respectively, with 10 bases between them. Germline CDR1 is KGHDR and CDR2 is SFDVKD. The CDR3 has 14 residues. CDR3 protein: CATSDPKGAGELFF. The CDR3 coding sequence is TGTGCCACCAGTGATCCTAAGGGGGCCGGGGAGCTGTTTTTT.

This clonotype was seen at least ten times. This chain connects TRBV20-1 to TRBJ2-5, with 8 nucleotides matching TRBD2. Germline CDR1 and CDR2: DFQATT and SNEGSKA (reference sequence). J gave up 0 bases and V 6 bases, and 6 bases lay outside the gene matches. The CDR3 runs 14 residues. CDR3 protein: CSAPGSGNQETQYF. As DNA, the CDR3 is TGCAGTGCGCCGGGTAGCGGGAACCAAGAGACCCAGTACTTC.